The 3 T cell receptor beta chains presented below share a single source sample, sequenced in a study of cytomegalovirus exposure and HLA in healthy donors. PCR employed 60 Vbeta and 13 Jbeta primers. Measured with immunoSEQ multiplex PCR; TCRdb has only the in-frame clones, and not every one. The table has some 140,000 clones, 70% to 80% seen once. Sequenced: PBMCs. These receptors originate from a woman aged 45-59 years in good health and CMV-seropositive.

The rearrangement joins TRBV19 to TRBJ2-1; weak D call: TRBD2 (6 bases). Germline values: CDR1 LNHDA, CDR2 SQIVND (reference sequence). The CDR3 loop spans 16 amino acids. V lost 1 base to trimming and J lost 4 bases, with 14 bases between them. The CDR3 nucleotides read TGTGCCAGTAGTATAGCGGGCGGGGCGAATTACAATGAGCAGTTCTTC. Translated: CASSIAGGANYNEQFF. Together with reference TRBV19 and TRBJ2-1, the CDR3 gives the full variable domain: DGGITQSPKYLFRKEGQNVTLSCEQNLNHDAMYWYRQDPGQGLRLIYYSQIVNDFQKGDIAEGYSVSREKKESFPLTVTSAQKNPTAFYLCASSIAGGANYNEQFFGPGTRLTVL.

This clone has just a few counts. The chain uses TRBV4-3 and TRBJ2-4, with TRBD1 matching 7 bases. CDR1 LGHNA and CDR2 YSLEER come from the germline V gene. The CDR3 covers 15 residues. Trimming cost V 2 bases and J 1 base; bases outside gene matches: 2. CDR3 loop: CASSQTGDAKNIQYF. Written as DNA, the CDR3 is TGCGCCAGCAGCCAAACAGGGGACGCCAAAAACATTCAGTACTTC.

The rearrangement uses TRBV19 and TRBJ2-1, with unresolved D. The CDR3 totals 12 residues. V gave up 3 bases and J gave up 5 bases, with 5 bases separating them. The V gene's germline CDR1 is LNHDA and CDR2 SQIVND (reference sequence). In DNA, the CDR3 is TGTGCCAGTAGTATCTACCACAATGAGCAGTTCTTC. Translated: CASSIYHNEQFF.